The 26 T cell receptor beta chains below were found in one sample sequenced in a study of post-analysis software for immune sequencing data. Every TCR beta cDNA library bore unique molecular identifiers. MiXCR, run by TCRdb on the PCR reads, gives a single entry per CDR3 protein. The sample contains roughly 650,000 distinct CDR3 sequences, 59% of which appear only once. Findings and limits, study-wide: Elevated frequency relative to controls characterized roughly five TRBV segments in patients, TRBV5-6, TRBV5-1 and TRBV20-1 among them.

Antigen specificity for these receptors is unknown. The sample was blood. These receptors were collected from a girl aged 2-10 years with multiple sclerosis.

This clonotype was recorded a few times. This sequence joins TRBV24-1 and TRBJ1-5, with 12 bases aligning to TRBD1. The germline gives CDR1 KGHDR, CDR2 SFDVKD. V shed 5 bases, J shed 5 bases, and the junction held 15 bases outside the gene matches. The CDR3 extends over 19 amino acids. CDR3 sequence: CATSVPSRDRGHGDQPQHF. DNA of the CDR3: TGTGCCACCAGTGTCCCATCCCGGGACAGGGGGCACGGGGATCAGCCCCAGCATTTT.

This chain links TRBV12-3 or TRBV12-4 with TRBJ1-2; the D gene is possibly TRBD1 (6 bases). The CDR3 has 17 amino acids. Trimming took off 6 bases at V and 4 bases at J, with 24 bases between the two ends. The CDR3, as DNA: TGTGCCAGCAGCCAGGACAGCTTTTATGGGCATGGCTATGGCTACACCTTC. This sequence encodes CASSQDSFYGHGYGYTF.

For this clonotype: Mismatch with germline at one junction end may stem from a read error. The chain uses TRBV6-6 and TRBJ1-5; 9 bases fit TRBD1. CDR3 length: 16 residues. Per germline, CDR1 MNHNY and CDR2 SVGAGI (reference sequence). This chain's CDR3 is CASSLQGARNNQPQHF. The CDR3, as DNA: TGTGCCAGTAGTTTACAGGGGGCTCGGAACAATCAGCCCCAGCATTTT.

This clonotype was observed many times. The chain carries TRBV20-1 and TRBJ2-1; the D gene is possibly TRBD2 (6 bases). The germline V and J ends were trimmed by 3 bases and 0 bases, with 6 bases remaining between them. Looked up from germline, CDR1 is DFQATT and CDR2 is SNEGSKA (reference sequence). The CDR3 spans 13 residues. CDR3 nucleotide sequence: TGCAGTGCTAGCGGGAGCTCCTACAATGAGCAGTTCTTC. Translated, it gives CSASGSSYNEQFF.

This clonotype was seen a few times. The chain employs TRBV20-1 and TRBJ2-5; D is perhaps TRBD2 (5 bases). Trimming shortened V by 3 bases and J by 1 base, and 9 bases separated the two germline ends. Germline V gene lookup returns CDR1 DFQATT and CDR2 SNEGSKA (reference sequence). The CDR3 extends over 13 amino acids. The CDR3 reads CSASLASQETQYF. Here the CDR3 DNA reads TGCAGTGCTAGTTTAGCGAGCCAAGAGACCCAGTACTTC.

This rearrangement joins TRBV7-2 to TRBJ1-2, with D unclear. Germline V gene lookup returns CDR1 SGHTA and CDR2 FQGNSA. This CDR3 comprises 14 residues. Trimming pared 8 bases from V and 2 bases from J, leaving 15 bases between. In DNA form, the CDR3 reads TGTGCCAGCGGCAAAGACGGACGGAACTATGGCTACACCTTC. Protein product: CASGKDGRNYGYTF. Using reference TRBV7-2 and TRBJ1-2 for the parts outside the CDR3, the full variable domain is GAGVSQSPSNKVTEKGKDVELRCDPISGHTALYWYRQSLGQGLEFLIYFQGNSAPDKSGLPSDRFSAERTGGSVSTLTIQRTQQEDSAVYLCASGKDGRNYGYTFGSGTRLTVV.

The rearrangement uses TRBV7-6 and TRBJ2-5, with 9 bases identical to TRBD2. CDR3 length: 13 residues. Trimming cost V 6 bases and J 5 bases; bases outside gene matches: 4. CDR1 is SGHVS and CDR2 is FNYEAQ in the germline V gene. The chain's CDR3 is CASRSGLAETQYF. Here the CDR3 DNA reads TGTGCCAGCAGGTCTGGACTAGCGGAGACCCAGTACTTC.

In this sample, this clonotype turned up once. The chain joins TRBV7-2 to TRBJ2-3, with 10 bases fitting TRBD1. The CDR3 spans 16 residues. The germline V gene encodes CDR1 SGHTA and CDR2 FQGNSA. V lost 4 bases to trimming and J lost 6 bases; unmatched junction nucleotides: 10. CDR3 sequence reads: CASSSFGTGAPDTQYF. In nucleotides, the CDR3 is TGTGCCAGCAGCTCTTTTGGGACAGGGGCCCCCGATACGCAGTATTTT. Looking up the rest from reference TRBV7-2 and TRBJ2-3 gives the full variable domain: GAGVSQSPSNKVTEKGKDVELRCDPISGHTALYWYRQSLGQGLEFLIYFQGNSAPDKSGLPSDRFSAERTGGSVSTLTIQRTQQEDSAVYLCASSSFGTGAPDTQYFGPGTRLTVL.

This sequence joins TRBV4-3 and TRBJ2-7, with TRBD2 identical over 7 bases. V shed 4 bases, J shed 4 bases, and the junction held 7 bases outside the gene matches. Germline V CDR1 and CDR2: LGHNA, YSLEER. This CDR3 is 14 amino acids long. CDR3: CASSPKGGAYEQYF. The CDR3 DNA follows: TGCGCCAGCAGCCCGAAGGGAGGGGCTTACGAGCAGTACTTC.

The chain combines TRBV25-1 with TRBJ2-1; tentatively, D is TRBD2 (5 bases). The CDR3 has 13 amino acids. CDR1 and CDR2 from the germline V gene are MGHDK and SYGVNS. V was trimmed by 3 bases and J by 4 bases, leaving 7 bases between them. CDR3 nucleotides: TGTGCCAGCAGTGAGAGGGATTACAATGAGCAGTTCTTC. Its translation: CASSERDYNEQFF. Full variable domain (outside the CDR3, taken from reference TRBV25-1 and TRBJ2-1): EADIYQTPRYLVIGTGKKITLECSQTMGHDKMYWYQQDPGMELHLIHYSYGVNSTEKGDLSSESTVSRIRTEHFPLTLESARPSHTSQYLCASSERDYNEQFFGPGTRLTVL.

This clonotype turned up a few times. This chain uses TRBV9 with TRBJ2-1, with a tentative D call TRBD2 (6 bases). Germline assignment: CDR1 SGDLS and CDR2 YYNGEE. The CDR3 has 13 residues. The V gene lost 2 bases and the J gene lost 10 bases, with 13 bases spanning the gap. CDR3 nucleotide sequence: TGTGCCAGCAGCGTCCAGCTCCGGGGGGAGCAGTTCTTC. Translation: CASSVQLRGEQFF.

CDR3 sequence (DNA): TGCAGTGCTAGAGGGGATGGAGGCAATCAGCCCCAGCATTTT. This sequence encodes CSARGDGGNQPQHF. The genes are TRBV20-1 and TRBJ1-5; D is uncertain. Germline CDR1 DFQATT, CDR2 SNEGSKA (reference sequence). This CDR3 contains 14 residues. The V and J ends lost 1 base and 2 bases respectively, with 9 bases between them.

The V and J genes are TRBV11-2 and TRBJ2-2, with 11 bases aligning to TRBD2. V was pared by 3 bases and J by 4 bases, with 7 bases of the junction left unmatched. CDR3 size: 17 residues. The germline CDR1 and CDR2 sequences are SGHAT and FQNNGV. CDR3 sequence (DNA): TGTGCCAGCAGCTTGTTGGTAGCGGGGGGGCCCACCGGGGAGCTGTTTTTT. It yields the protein CASSLLVAGGPTGELFF.

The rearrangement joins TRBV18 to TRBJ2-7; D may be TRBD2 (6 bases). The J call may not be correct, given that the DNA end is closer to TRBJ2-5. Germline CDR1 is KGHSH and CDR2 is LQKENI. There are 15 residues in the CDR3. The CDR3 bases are TGTGCCAGCTCACCACGGGATAGAAGCGGGGAGACCCAGTACTTC. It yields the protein CASSPRDRSGETQYF.

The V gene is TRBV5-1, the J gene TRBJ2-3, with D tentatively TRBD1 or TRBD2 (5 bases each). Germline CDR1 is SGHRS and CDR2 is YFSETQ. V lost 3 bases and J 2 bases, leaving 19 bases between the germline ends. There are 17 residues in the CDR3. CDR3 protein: CASSWQGATDNTDTQYF. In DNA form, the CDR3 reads TGCGCCAGCAGCTGGCAGGGAGCAACCGATAACACAGATACGCAGTATTTT. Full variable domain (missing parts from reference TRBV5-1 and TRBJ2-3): KAGVTQTPRYLIKTRGQQVTLSCSPISGHRSVSWYQQTPGQGLQFLFEYFSETQRNKGNFPGRFSGRQFSNSRSEMNVSTLELGDSALYLCASSWQGATDNTDTQYFGPGTRLTVL.

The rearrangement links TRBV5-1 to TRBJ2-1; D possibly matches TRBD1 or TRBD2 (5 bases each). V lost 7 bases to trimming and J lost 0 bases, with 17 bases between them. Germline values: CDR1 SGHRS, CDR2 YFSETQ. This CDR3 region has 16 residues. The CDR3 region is CASQGGSESSYNEQFF. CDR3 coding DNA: TGCGCCAGCCAGGGCGGTAGCGAGAGCTCCTACAATGAGCAGTTCTTC.

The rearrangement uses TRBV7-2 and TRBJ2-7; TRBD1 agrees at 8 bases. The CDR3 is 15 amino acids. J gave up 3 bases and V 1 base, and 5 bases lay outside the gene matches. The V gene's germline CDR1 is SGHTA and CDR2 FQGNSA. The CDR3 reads CASSLDGTGVYEQYF. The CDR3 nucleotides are TGTGCCAGCAGCTTAGACGGGACAGGAGTCTACGAGCAGTACTTC.

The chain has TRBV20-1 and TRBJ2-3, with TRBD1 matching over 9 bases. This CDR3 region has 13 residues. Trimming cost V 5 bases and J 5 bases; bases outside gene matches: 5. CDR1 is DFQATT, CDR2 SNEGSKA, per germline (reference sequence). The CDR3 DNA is TGCAGTGCTGATCCGGGACAGGGAGATACGCAGTATTTT. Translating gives CSADPGQGDTQYF.

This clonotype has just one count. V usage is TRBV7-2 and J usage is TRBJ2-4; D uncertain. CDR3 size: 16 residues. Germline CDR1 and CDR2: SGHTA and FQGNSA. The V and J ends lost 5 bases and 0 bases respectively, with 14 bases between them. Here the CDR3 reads CASSPLVGLAKNIQYF. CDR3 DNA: TGTGCCAGCAGCCCCCTCGTTGGCCTAGCCAAAAACATTCAGTACTTC.

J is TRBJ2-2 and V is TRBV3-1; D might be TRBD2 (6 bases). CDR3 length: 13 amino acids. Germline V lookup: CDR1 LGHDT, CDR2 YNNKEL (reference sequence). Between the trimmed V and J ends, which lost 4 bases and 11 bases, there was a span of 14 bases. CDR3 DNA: TGTGCCAGCAGCCCTCTAGCGATGGGTGAGCTGTTTTTT. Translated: CASSPLAMGELFF.

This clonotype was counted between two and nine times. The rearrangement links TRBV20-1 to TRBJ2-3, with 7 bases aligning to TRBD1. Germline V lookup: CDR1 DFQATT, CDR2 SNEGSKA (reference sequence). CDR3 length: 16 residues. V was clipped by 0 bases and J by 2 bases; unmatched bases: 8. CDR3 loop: CSARDLTGTVTDTQYF. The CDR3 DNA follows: TGCAGTGCTAGAGACCTGACCGGGACAGTCACAGATACGCAGTATTTT.

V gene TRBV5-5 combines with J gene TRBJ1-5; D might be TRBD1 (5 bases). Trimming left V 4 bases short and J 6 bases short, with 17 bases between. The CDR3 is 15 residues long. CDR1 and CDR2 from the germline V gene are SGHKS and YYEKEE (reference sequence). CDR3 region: CASSRDSSGSQPQHF. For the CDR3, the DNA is TGTGCCAGCAGCCGTGACAGTTCAGGTAGTCAGCCCCAGCATTTT.

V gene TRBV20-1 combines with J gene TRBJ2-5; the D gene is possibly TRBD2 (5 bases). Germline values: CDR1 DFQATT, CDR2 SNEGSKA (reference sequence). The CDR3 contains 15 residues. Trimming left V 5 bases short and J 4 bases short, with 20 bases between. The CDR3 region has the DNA TGCAGTGCTTCACCTAGAGGAGGCTTGGGAGAGACCCAGTACTTC. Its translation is CSASPRGGLGETQYF.

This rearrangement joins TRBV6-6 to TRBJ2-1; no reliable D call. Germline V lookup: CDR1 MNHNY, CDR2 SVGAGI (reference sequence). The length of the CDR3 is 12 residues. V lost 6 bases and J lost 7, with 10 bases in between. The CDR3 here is CASSLTWNEQFF. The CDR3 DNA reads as TGTGCCAGCAGCCTGACTTGGAATGAGCAGTTCTTC.

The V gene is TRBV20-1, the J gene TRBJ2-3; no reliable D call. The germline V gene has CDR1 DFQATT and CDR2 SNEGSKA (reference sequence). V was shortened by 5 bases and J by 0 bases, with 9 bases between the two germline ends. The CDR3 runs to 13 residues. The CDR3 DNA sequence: TGCAGTGCTGACCCAGCTAGCACAGATACGCAGTATTTT. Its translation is CSADPASTDTQYF.

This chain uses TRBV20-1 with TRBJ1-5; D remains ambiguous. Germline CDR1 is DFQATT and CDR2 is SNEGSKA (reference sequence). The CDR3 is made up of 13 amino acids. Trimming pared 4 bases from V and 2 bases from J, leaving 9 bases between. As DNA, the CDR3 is TGCAGTGCTAACCTCCCTGGCAATCAGCCCCAGCATTTT. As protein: CSANLPGNQPQHF.